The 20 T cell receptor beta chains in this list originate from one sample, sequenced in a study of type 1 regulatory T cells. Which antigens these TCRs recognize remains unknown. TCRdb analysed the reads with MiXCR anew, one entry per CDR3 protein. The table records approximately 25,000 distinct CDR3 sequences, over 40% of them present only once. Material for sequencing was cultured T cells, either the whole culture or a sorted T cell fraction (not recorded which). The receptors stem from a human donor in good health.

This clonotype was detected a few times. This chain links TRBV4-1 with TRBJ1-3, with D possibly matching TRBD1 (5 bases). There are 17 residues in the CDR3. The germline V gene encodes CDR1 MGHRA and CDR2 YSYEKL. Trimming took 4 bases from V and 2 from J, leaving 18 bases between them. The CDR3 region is CASSPLSQGRPGNTIYF. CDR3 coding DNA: TGCGCCAGCAGCCCCCTCTCCCAGGGTCGCCCTGGAAACACCATATATTTT.

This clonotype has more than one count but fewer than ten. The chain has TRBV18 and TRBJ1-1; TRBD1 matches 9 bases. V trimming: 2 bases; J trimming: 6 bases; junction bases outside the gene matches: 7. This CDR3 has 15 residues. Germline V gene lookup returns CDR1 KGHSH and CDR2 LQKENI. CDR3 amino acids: CASSPTGGEGSEAFF. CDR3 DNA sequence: TGTGCCAGCTCACCAACAGGGGGCGAGGGTTCTGAAGCTTTCTTT.

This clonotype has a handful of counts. DNA for the CDR3: TGTGCCAGCCAAAACGGGGGGCCAAACACCGGGGAGCTGTTTTTT. It yields the protein CASQNGGPNTGELFF. The rearrangement joins TRBV6-2 or TRBV6-3 to TRBJ2-2, with D perhaps TRBD2 (7 bases). Germline-derived CDR1 and CDR2 are MNHEY and SVGEGT. The CDR3 covers 15 residues. V gave up 8 bases and J gave up 2 bases, with 15 bases separating them.

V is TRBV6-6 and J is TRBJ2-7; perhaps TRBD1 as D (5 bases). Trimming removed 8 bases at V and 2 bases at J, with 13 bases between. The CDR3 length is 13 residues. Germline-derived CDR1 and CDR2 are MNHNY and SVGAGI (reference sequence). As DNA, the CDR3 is TGTGCCAGCTCCGCTGACAGACCCTACGAGCAGTACTTC. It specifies CASSADRPYEQYF.

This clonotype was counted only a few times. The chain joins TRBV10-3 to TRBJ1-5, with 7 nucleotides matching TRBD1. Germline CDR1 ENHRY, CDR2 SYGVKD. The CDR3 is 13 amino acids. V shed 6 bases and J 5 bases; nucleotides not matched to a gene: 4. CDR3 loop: CAISSDRDQPQHF. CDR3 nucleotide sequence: TGTGCCATCAGCAGTGACAGGGATCAGCCCCAGCATTTT.

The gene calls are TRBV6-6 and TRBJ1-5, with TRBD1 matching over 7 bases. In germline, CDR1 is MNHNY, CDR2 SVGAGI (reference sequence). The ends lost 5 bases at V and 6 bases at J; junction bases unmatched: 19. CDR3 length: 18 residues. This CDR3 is CASSTRQGVGLSSQPQHF. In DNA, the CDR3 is TGTGCCAGCAGTACACGACAGGGCGTTGGCCTGTCCAGTCAGCCCCAGCATTTT.

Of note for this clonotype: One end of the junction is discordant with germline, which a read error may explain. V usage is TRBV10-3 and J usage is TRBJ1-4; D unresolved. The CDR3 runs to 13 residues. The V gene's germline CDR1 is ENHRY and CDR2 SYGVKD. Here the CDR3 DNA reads TGTACCATCAGTGAGCGAATGGGTGAAAAACTGTTTTTT. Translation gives CTISERMGEKLFF.

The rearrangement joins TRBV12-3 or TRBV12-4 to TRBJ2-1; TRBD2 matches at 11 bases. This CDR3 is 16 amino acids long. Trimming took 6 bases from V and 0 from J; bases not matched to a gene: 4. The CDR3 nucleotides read TGTGCCAGCAGGCTGCTAGCGGGAGGCTCCTACAATGAGCAGTTCTTC. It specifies CASRLLAGGSYNEQFF.

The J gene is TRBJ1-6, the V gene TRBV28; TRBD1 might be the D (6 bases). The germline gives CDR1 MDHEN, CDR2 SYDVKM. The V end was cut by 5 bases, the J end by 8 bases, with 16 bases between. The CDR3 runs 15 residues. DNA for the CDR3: TGTGCCAGCAGTCCCAGTAGGGGGGCCTATTCACCCCTCCACTTT. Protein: CASSPSRGAYSPLHF.

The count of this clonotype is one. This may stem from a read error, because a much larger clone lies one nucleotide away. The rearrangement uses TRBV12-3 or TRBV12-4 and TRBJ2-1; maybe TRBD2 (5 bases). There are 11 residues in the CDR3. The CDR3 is CTSSLASEQFF. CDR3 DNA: TGTACCAGCAGTTTAGCGAGTGAGCAGTTCTTC.

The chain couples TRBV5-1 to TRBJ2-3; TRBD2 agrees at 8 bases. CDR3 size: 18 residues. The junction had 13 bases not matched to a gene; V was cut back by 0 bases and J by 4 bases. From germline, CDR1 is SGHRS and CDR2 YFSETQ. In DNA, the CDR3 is TGCGCCAGCAGCTTGGTTGGCGACGTAGCGGGGCCCGCAGATACGCAGTATTTT. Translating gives CASSLVGDVAGPADTQYF. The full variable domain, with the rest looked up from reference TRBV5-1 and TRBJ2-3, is KAGVTQTPRYLIKTRGQQVTLSCSPISGHRSVSWYQQTPGQGLQFLFEYFSETQRNKGNFPGRFSGRQFSNSRSEMNVSTLELGDSALYLCASSLVGDVAGPADTQYFGPGTRLTVL.

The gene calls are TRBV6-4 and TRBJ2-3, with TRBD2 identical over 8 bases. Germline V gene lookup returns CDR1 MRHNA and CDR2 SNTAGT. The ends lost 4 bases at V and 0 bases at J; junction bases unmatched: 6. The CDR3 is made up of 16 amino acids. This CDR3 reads CASSALAGLSTDTQYF. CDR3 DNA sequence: TGTGCCAGCAGTGCCTTAGCGGGACTGAGCACAGATACGCAGTATTTT.

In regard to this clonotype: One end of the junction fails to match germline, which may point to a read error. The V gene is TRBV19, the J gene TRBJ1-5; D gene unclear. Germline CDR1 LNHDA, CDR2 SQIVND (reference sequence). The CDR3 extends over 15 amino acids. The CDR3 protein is CASSMRGFSNRPQHF. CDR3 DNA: TGTGCCAGTAGTATGAGAGGGTTTAGCAATCGGCCCCAGCATTTT.

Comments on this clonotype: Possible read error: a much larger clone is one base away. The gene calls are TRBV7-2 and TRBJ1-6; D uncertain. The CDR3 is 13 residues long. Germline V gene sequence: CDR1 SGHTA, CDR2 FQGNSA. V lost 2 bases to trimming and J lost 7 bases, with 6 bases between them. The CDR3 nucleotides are TGTACCAGCAGCTTATTCCAGAATTCACCCCTCCACTTT. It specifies CTSSLFQNSPLHF.

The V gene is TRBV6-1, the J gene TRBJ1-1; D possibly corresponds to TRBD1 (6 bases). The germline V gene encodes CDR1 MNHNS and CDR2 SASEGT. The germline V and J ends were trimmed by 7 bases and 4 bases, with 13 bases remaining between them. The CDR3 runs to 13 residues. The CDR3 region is CASTPRGGTEAFF. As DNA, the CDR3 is TGTGCCAGCACCCCGAGGGGGGGCACTGAAGCTTTCTTT.

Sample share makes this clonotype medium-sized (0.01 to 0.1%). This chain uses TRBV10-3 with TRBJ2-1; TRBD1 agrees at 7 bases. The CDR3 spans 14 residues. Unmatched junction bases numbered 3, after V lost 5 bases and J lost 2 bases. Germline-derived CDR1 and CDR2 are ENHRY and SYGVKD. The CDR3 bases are TGTGCCATCAGTTCAGGGGGACCCTACAATGAGCAGTTCTTC. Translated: CAISSGGPYNEQFF.

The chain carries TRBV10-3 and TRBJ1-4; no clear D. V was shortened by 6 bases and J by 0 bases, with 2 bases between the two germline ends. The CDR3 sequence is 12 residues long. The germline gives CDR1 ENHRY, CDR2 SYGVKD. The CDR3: CAIRATNEKLFF. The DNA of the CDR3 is TGTGCCATCAGAGCAACTAATGAAAAACTGTTTTTT.

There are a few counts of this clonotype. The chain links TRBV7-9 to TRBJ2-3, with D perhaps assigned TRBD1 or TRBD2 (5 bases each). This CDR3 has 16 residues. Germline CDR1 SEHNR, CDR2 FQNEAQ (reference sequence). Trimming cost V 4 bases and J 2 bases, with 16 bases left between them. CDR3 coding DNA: TGTGCCAGCAGCTGGGGACCTCCTATATCCACAGATACGCAGTATTTT. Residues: CASSWGPPISTDTQYF. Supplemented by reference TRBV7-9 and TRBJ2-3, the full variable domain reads DTGVSQNPRHKITKRGQNVTFRCDPISEHNRLYWYRQTLGQGPEFLTYFQNEAQLEKSRLLSDRFSAERPKGSFSTLEIQRTEQGDSAMYLCASSWGPPISTDTQYFGPGTRLTVL.

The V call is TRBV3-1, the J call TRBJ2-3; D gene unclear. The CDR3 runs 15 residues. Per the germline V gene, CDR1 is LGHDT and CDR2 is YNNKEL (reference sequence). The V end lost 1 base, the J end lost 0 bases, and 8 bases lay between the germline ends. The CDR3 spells CASSQGPISTDTQYF. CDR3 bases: TGTGCCAGCAGCCAAGGACCCATAAGCACAGATACGCAGTATTTT.

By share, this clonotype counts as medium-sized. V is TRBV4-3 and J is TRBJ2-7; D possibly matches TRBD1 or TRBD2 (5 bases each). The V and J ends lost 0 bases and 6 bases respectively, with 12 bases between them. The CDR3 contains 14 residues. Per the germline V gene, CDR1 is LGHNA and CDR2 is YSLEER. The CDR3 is CASSQDPGAGEQYF. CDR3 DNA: TGCGCCAGCAGCCAAGATCCCGGGGCCGGCGAGCAGTACTTC.